This entry describes one T cell receptor (beta chain). Its antigen is unknown. J was trimmed by 4 bases and V by 1 base; bases with no gene match: 8. The CDR3 is made up of 17 amino acids. Per the germline V gene, CDR1 is SNHLY and CDR2 is FYNNEI. This sample stems from a study of CD8 T cells in ankylosing spondylitis. Study results and caveats: There was reportedly significant enrichment of clones that were disease-linked in matched ankylosing spondylitis synovial fluid. A TCR beta motif made of 7 to 9 highly homologous variants seemed typical of ankylosing spondylitis blood. In reactive arthritis synovial fluid and blood, some motif variants had been reported before.

Quantitative 5'-RACE was performed with molecular barcodes, and it yielded the TCR beta libraries. Each CDR3 protein gets one entry after TCRdb re-called the 5' RACE reads with MiXCR. This sample has around 280,000 distinct CDR3 sequences; around 18% occur once, and the top ten carry about 8.2%. V is TRBV2 and J is TRBJ2-5; TRBD1 aligns across 11 bases. The receptor's source is a male donor with ankylosing spondylitis or in good health (not recorded which). Sequencing was carried out using blood, either unsorted or a sorted T cell fraction (not recorded which). The CDR3 spells CASSEVGPGTGGETQYF. The CDR3 coding sequence is TGTGCCAGCAGTGAAGTTGGCCCTGGGACAGGGGGAGAGACCCAGTACTTC. Supplemented by reference TRBV2 and TRBJ2-5, the full variable domain reads EPEVTQTPSHQVTQMGQEVILRCVPISNHLYFYWYRQILGQKVEFLVSFYNNEISEKSEIFDDQFSVERPDGSNFTLKIRSTKLEDSAMYFCASSEVGPGTGGETQYFGPGTRLLVL.